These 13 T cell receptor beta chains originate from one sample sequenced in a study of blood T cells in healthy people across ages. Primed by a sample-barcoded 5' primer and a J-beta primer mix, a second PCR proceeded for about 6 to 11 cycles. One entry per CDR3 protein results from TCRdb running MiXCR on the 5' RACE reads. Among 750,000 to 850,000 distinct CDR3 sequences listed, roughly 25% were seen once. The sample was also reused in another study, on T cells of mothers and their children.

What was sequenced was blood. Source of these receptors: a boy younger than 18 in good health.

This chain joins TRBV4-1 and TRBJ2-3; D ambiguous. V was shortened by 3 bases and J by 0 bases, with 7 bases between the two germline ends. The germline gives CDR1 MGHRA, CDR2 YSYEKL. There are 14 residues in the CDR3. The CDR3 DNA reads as TGCGCCAGCAGCCAGACTTCTAGCACAGATACGCAGTATTTT. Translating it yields CASSQTSSTDTQYF.

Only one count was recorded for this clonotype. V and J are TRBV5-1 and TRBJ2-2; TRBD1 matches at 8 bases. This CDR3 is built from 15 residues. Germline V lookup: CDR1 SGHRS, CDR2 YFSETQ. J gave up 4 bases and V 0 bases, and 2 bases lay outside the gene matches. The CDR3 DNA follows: TGCGCCAGCAGCTTGGGGACAGGGTCCACCGGGGAGCTGTTTTTT. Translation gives CASSLGTGSTGELFF.

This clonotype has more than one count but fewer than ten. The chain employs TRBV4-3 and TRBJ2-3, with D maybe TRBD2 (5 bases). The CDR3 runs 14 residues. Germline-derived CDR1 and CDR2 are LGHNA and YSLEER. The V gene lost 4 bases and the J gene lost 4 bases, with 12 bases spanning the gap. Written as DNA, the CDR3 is TGCGCCAGCAGCCGCTCTGGAGGCGCAGATACGCAGTATTTT. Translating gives CASSRSGGADTQYF.

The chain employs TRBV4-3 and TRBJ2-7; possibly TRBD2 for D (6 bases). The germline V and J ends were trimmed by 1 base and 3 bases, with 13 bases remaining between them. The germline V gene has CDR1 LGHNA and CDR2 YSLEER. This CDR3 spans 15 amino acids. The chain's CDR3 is CASSQVGDGSYEQYF. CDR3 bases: TGCGCCAGCAGCCAAGTTGGGGACGGGAGCTACGAGCAGTACTTC.

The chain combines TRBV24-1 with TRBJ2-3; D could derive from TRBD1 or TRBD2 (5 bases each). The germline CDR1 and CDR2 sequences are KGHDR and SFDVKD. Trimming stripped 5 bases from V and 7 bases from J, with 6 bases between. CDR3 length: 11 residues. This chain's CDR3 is CATSGGNTQYF. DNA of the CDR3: TGTGCCACCAGTGGGGGGAATACGCAGTATTTT.

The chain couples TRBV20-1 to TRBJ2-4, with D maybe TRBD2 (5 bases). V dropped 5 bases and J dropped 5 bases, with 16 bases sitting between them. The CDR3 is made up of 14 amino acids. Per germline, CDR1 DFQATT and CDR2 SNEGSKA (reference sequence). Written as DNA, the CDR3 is TGCAGTGCTCAACCGGGAATCACTCAAAACATTCAGTACTTC. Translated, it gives CSAQPGITQNIQYF.

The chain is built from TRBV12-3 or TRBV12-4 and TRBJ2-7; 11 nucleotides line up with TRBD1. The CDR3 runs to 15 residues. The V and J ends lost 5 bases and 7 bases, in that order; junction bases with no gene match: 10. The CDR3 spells CASSPDRGRPLEQYF. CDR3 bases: TGTGCCAGCAGTCCGGACAGGGGGCGGCCCTTGGAGCAGTACTTC.

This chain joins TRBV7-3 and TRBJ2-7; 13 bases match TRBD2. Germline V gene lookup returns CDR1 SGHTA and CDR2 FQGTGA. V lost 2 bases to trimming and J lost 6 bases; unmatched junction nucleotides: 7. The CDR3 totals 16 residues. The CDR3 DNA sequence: TGTGCCAGCAGCTTAGGTGGACTAGCGGGAGCGGGCGAGCAGTACTTC. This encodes CASSLGGLAGAGEQYF.

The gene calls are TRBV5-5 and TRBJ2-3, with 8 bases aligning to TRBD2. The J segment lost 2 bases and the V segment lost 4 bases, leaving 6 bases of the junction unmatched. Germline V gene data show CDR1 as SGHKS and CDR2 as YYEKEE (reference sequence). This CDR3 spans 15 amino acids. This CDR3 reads CASSQTSGNTDTQYF. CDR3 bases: TGTGCCAGCAGCCAAACTAGCGGAAACACAGATACGCAGTATTTT.

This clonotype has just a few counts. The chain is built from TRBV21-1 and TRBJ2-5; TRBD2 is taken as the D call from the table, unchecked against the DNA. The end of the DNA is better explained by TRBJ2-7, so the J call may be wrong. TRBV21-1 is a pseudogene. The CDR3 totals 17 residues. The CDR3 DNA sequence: TGTGCCAGCAGCAAAGTGTGCCCTCCGGGTCCGGACTACGAGCAGTACTTC. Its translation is CASSKVCPPGPDYEQYF.

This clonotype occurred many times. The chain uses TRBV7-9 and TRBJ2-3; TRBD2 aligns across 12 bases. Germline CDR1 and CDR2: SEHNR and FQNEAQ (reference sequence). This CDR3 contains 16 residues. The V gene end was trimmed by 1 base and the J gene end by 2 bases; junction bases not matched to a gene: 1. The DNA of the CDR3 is TGTGCCAGCAGCTTAGGACTAGCGGGGGCCACAGATACGCAGTATTTT. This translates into CASSLGLAGATDTQYF.

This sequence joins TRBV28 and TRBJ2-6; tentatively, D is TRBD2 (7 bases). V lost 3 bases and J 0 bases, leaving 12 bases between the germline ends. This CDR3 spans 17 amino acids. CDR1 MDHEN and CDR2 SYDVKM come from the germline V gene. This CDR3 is CASSLAGAPSGANVLTF. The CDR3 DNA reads TGTGCCAGCAGTTTGGCGGGGGCGCCCTCTGGGGCCAACGTCCTGACTTTC.

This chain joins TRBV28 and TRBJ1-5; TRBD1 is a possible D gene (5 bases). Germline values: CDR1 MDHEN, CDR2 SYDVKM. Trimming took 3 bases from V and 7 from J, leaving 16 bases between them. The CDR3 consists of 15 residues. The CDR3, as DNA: TGTGCCAGCAGTTTTGGGGGAACGAATGTACAGCCCCAGCATTTT. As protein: CASSFGGTNVQPQHF. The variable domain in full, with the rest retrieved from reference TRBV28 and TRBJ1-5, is DVKVTQSSRYLVKRTGEKVFLECVQDMDHENMFWYRQDPGLGLRLIYFSYDVKMKEKGDIPEGYSVSREKKERFSLILESASTNQTSMYLCASSFGGTNVQPQHFGDGTRLSIL.